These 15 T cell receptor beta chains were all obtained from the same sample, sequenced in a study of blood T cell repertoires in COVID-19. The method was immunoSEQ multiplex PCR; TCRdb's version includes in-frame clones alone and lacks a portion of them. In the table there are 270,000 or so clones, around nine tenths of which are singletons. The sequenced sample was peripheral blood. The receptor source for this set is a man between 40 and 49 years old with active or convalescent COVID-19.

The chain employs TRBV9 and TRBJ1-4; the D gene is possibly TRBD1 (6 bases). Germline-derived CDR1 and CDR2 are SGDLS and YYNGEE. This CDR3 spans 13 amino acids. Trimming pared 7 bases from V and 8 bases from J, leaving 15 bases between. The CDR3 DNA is TGTGCCAGCTCCGCAGGGGTTCGGGAAAAACTGTTTTTT. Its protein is CASSAGVREKLFF.

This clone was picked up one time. CDR3 bases: TGTGCCACCAGCAGAGATACCGGGGACAATCAGCCCCAGCATTTT. Translated: CATSRDTGDNQPQHF. The chain carries TRBV15 and TRBJ1-5; D gene uncertain. V gave up 0 bases and J gave up 3 bases, with 9 bases separating them. Germline CDR1 and CDR2: LNHNV and YYDKDF (reference sequence). The CDR3 sequence is 15 residues long.

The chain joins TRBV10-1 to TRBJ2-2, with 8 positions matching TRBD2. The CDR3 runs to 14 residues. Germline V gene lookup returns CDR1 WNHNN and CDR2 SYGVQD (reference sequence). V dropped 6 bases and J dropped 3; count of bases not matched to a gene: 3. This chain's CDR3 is CASRGLADTGELFF. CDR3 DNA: TGCGCCAGCAGAGGACTAGCCGACACCGGGGAGCTGTTTTTT.

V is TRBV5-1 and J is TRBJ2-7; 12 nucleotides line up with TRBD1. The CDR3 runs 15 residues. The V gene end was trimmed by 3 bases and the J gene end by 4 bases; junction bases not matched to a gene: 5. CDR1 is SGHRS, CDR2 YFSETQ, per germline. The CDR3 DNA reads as TGCGCCAGCAGCTGGGGGACAGGGGGCGCGTACGAGCAGTACTTC. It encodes CASSWGTGGAYEQYF.

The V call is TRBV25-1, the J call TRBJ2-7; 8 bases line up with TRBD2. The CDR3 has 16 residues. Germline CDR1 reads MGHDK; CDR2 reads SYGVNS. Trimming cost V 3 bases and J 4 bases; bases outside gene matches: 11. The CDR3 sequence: CASSDYFPSGGYEQYF. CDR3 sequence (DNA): TGTGCCAGCAGTGACTATTTCCCGAGCGGGGGTTACGAGCAGTACTTC.

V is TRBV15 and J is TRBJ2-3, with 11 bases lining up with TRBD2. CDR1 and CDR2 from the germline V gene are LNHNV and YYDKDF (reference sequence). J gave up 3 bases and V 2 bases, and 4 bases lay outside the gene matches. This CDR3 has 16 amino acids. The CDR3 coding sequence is TGTGCCACCAGCAGAATACTAGCGGGAGAGACAGATACGCAGTATTTT. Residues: CATSRILAGETDTQYF. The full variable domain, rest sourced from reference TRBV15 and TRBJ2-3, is DAMVIQNPRYQVTQFGKPVTLSCSQTLNHNVMYWYQQKSSQAPKLLFHYYDKDFNNEADTPDNFQSRRPNTSFCFLDIRSPGLGDTAMYLCATSRILAGETDTQYFGPGTRLTVL.

The CDR3 is CASSKAWTDTEAFF. The DNA for the CDR3 is TGTGCCAGCAGCAAAGCATGGACAGACACTGAAGCTTTCTTT. The chain uses TRBV21-1 and TRBJ1-1; the table's D call of TRBD1 was not tested on the DNA. TRBV21-1 is an annotated pseudogene. This CDR3 is 14 amino acids long.

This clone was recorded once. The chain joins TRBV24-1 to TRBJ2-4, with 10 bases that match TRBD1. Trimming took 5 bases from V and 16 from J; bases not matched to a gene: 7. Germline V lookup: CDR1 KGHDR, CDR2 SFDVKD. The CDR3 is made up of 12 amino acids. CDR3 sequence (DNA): TGTGCCACCAGTGGAGGGACAGGGGATTTCTACTTC. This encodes CATSGGTGDFYF.

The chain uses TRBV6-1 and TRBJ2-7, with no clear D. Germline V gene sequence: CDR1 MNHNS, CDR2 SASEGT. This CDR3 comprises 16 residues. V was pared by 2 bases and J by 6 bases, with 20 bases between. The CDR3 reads CASSELSWPSPGEQYF. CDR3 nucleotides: TGTGCCAGCAGTGAACTCAGTTGGCCTTCCCCGGGCGAGCAGTACTTC.

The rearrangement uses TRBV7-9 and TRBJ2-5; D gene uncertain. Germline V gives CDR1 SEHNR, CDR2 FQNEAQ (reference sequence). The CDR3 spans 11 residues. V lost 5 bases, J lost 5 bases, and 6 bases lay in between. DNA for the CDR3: TGTGCCAGCAGCCGTCTGGAGACCCAGTACTTC. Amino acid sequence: CASSRLETQYF.

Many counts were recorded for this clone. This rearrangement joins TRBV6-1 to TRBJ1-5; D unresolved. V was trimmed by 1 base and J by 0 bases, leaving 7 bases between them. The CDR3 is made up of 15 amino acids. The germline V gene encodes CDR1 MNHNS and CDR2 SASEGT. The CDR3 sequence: CASSEDRNSNQPQHF. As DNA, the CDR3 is TGTGCCAGCAGTGAAGACAGAAATAGCAATCAGCCCCAGCATTTT.

The CDR3 loop is CASSLRGTSTDTQYF. The CDR3 DNA is TGTGCCAGCAGCCTCCGCGGCACTAGCACAGATACGCAGTATTTT. V is TRBV14 and J is TRBJ2-3; D not certain. V was shortened by 4 bases and J by 0 bases, with 11 bases between the two germline ends. Per the germline V gene, CDR1 is SGHDN and CDR2 is FVKESK. The CDR3 length is 15 residues.

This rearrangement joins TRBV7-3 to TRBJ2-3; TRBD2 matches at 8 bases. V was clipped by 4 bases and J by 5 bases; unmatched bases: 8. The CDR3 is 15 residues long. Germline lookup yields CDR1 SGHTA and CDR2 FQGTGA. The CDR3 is CASSSQGLGGDTQYF. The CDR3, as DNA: TGTGCCAGCAGCTCACAGGGACTAGGGGGAGATACGCAGTATTTT.

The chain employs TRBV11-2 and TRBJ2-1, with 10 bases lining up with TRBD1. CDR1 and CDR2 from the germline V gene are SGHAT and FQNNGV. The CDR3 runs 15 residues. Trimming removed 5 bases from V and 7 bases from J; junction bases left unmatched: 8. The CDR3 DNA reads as TGTGCCAGCAGCACCAAGACAGGGGGCATAAATGAGCAGTTCTTC. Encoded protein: CASSTKTGGINEQFF.

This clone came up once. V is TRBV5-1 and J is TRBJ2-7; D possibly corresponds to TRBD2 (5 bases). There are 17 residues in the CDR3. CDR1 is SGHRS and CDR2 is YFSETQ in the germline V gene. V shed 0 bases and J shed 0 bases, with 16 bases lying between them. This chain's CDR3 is CASSLAPGLSSSYEQYF. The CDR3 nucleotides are TGCGCCAGCAGCTTGGCCCCCGGACTTTCAAGCTCCTACGAGCAGTACTTC.